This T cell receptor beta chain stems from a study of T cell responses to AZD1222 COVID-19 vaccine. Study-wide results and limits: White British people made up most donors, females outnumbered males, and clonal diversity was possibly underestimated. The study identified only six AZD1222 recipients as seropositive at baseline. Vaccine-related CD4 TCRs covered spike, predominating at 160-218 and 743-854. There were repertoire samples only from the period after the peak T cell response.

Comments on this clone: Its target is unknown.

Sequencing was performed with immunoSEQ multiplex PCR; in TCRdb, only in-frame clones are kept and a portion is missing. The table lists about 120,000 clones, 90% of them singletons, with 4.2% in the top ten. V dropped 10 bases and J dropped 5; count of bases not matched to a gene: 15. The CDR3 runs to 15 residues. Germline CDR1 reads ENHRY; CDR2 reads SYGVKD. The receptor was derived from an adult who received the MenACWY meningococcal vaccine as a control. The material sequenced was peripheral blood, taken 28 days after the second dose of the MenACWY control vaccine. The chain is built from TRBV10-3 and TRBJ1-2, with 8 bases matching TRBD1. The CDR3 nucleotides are TGTGCCACCATTCCACAGGGGGGCGGACCTTATGGCTACACCTTC. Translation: CATIPQGGGPYGYTF.